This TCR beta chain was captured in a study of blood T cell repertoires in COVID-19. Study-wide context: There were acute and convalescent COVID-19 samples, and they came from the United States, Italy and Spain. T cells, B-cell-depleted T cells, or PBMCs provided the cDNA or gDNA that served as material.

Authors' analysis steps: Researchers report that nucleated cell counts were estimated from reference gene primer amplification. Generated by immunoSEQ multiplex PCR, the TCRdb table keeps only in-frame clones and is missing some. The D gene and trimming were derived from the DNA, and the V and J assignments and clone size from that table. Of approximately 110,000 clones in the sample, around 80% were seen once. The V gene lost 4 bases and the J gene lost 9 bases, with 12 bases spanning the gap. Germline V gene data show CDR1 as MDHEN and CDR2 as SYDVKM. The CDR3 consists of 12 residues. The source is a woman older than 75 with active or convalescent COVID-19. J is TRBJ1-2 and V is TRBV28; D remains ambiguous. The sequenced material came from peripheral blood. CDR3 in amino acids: CASSSKRGRYTF. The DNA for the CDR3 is TGTGCCAGCAGTTCCAAGAGAGGGCGCTACACCTTC.